This T cell receptor (beta chain) was observed in a study of shared clonotypes between healthy human individuals. V was cut by 6 bases and J by 4 bases, with 16 bases left in between. This CDR3 has 13 amino acids. Germline CDR1 SQVTM, CDR2 ANQGSEA. Profiling relied on immunoSEQ multiplex PCR, and the TCRdb table lists in-frame clones only, not all of them. The sample includes some 1,900,000 clones, about 95% of them seen just once. CD8 cells regarded as naive lacked CD45RO, were positively chosen for CCR7, and omitted terminally differentiated effector memory CD45RA+ cells. What was sequenced was naive CD8+ T cells sorted from blood. The clonotype originates from a man aged 18-30 years in good health. The genes are TRBV29-1 and TRBJ2-7; D possibly uses TRBD1 or TRBD2 (5 bases each). CDR3 DNA sequence: TGCAGCGTGGTGGGGGAGCGAGGTTACGAGCAGTACTTC. It yields the protein CSVVGERGYEQYF.